This T cell receptor beta chain stems from a study of cytomegalovirus exposure and HLA in healthy donors. General observations from the study: Over 150 TCR beta chains were listed as cytomegalovirus-associated. It emerged from a later analysis that several of the most significant clusters appeared to be linked to common viral pathogens.

The primer mix had 60 Vbeta and 13 Jbeta primers. Here immunoSEQ multiplex PCR was the method, and the copy in TCRdb shows in-frame clones only, minus some. The sample has about 180,000 clones; 77% are singletons. The ends lost 3 bases at V and 7 bases at J; junction bases unmatched: 10. Germline V CDR1 and CDR2: SGHTS, YDEGEE. This CDR3 has 15 residues. Notes on this clone: Antigen: not known.

What was sequenced was PBMCs. The chain carries TRBV5-8 and TRBJ1-5; 7 bases align to TRBD1. This TCR came from a man aged 18 to 29 in good health and CMV-seronegative. The CDR3 DNA sequence: TGTGCCAGCAGCTCTCCCGGACAGGCCTGGCAGCCCCAGCATTTT. Translated, it gives CASSSPGQAWQPQHF.